What follows are 11 T cell receptor beta chains derived from one specimen sequenced in a study of PD-L1 blockade in urothelial cancer. As for time point: pretreatment peripheral blood. Clones were read by immunoSEQ multiplex PCR, and TCRdb kept only the in-frame ones, dropping some. The sample carries some 66,000 clones, 86% recorded once. This sample comprised PBMCs, obtained around atezolizumab (anti-PD-L1) treatment. The origin of the receptors is a man in his 60s with urothelial cancer.

V usage is TRBV7-2 and J usage is TRBJ1-4, with TRBD1 as a possible D gene (6 bases). CDR3 length: 15 amino acids. Germline V lookup: CDR1 SGHTA, CDR2 FQGNSA. Trimming shortened V by 1 base and J by 0 bases, and 6 bases separated the two germline ends. The DNA for the CDR3 is TGTGCCAGCAGCTTAGGGACAGCAACTAATGAAAAACTGTTTTTT. Its protein product is CASSLGTATNEKLFF. Full variable domain (remainder filled in from reference TRBV7-2 and TRBJ1-4): GAGVSQSPSNKVTEKGKDVELRCDPISGHTALYWYRQSLGQGLEFLIYFQGNSAPDKSGLPSDRFSAERTGGSVSTLTIQRTQQEDSAVYLCASSLGTATNEKLFFGSGTQLSVL.

The rearrangement uses TRBV11-2 and TRBJ2-3; 11 nucleotides align to TRBD2. Germline CDR1 reads SGHAT; CDR2 reads FQNNGV. The CDR3 has 16 amino acids. V was pared by 5 bases and J by 6 bases, with 10 bases of the junction left unmatched. The CDR3 DNA follows: TGTGCCAGCAGCCTAGGGACTAGCGGAGTACGTGATACGCAGTATTTT. Translated, it gives CASSLGTSGVRDTQYF.

CDR3 coding DNA: TGTGCCAGCAGCCTCCTTACCCGATCAGCAGATACGCAGTATTTT. It is translated as CASSLLTRSADTQYF. The J gene is TRBJ2-3, the V gene TRBV7-9; D is undetermined. Germline assignment: CDR1 SEHNR and CDR2 FQNEAQ (reference sequence). CDR3 size: 15 residues. The V end was cut by 5 bases, the J end by 4 bases, with 16 bases between.

The chain links TRBV21-1 to TRBJ1-1; the table gives TRBD1 as D, unverified against the DNA. TRBV21-1 is recorded as a pseudogene. The CDR3 has 16 amino acids. The CDR3 region has the DNA TGTGCCAGCAGCCCACAGGGGGCTGAGATGAACACTGAAGCTTTCTTT. Translating it yields CASSPQGAEMNTEAFF.

The chain joins TRBV7-2 to TRBJ2-5, with 9 bases that match TRBD1. Losses at the gene ends were 5 bases for V and 5 bases for J; bases not matched to a gene: 9. Per the germline V gene, CDR1 is SGHTA and CDR2 is FQGNSA. This CDR3 is 15 amino acids long. CDR3 amino acids: CASSPPTGGRETQYF. The CDR3 coding sequence is TGTGCCAGCAGCCCACCGACAGGGGGACGGGAGACCCAGTACTTC.

V usage is TRBV14 and J usage is TRBJ2-2, with TRBD2 as a possible D gene (6 bases). The germline gives CDR1 SGHDN, CDR2 FVKESK. The CDR3 runs to 16 residues. Trimming took 4 bases from V and 5 from J, leaving 17 bases between them. CDR3 in DNA: TGTGCCAGCAGCCGAAGGGACTGGGAAATAACCGGGGAGCTGTTTTTT. Protein sequence: CASSRRDWEITGELFF. The full variable domain, rest sourced from reference TRBV14 and TRBJ2-2, is EAGVTQFPSHSVIEKGQTVTLRCDPISGHDNLYWYRRVMGKEIKFLLHFVKESKQDESGMPNNRFLAERTGGTYSTLKVQPAELEDSGVYFCASSRRDWEITGELFFGEGSRLTVL.

V and J are TRBV19 and TRBJ1-5; D remains ambiguous. Trimming took off 5 bases at V and 7 bases at J, with 9 bases between the two ends. Germline CDR1 reads LNHDA; CDR2 reads SQIVND (reference sequence). The CDR3 totals 12 residues. This chain's CDR3 is CASSADLQPQHF. In DNA, the CDR3 is TGTGCCAGTAGTGCAGACTTGCAGCCCCAGCATTTT.

The chain couples TRBV27 to TRBJ2-5; 11 nucleotides align to TRBD2. V lost 6 bases to trimming and J lost 3 bases; unmatched junction nucleotides: 6. The germline CDR1 and CDR2 sequences are MNHEY and SMNVEV (reference sequence). This CDR3 comprises 15 residues. The CDR3 is CASRKGLAVKETQYF. The CDR3 DNA is TGTGCCAGCAGGAAGGGACTAGCGGTAAAAGAGACCCAGTACTTC.

V gene TRBV7-2 combines with J gene TRBJ1-6; D gene uncertain. The V gene lost 0 bases and the J gene lost 5 bases, with 5 bases spanning the gap. Germline V gives CDR1 SGHTA, CDR2 FQGNSA. There are 14 residues in the CDR3. The DNA for the CDR3 is TGTGCCAGCAGCTTAGCCGGGAATAATTCACCCCTCCACTTT. Translating gives CASSLAGNNSPLHF. Together with reference TRBV7-2 and TRBJ1-6, the CDR3 gives the full variable domain: GAGVSQSPSNKVTEKGKDVELRCDPISGHTALYWYRQSLGQGLEFLIYFQGNSAPDKSGLPSDRFSAERTGGSVSTLTIQRTQQEDSAVYLCASSLAGNNSPLHFGNGTRLTVT.

This clone was seen a few times. The J gene is TRBJ2-3, the V gene TRBV7-2, with no clear D. Trimming took 1 base from V and 0 from J, leaving 17 bases between them. This CDR3 is built from 18 residues. CDR1 and CDR2 from the germline V gene are SGHTA and FQGNSA. Written as DNA, the CDR3 is TGTGCCAGCAGCTTAGTGGCGGCCGTTGTACCCAGCACAGATACGCAGTATTTT. It encodes CASSLVAAVVPSTDTQYF.

The V and J genes are TRBV19 and TRBJ1-5; tentative D call: TRBD1 (6 bases). V lost 4 bases and J lost 7, with 20 bases in between. CDR3 length: 16 amino acids. Looked up from germline, CDR1 is LNHDA and CDR2 is SQIVND (reference sequence). CDR3 loop: CASSTPGQKVDQPQHF. The CDR3 nucleotides are TGTGCCAGTAGTACCCCCGGACAGAAGGTAGACCAGCCCCAGCATTTT. The variable domain in full, completed from reference TRBV19 and TRBJ1-5, reads DGGITQSPKYLFRKEGQNVTLSCEQNLNHDAMYWYRQDPGQGLRLIYYSQIVNDFQKGDIAEGYSVSREKKESFPLTVTSAQKNPTAFYLCASSTPGQKVDQPQHFGDGTRLSIL.